This T cell receptor (beta chain) was documented in a study of patients and donors after allogeneic stem cell transplantation. TCRdb reprocessed the RT-PCR reads with MiXCR, giving one entry per CDR3 protein. The table shows hundreds of thousands of distinct CDR3 sequences, with approximately 16% occurring only once. This clonotype was picked up a small number of times. Sequences were obtained from blood, either unsorted or a sorted T cell fraction (not recorded which). This clonotype originated in a human donor who was either an allogeneic HSCT recipient or a stem cell or donor lymphocyte infusion donor (not recorded which). It is not recorded whose cells these are; they may come from a transplant donor.

CDR3 residues: CASRVGALISSPLHF. DNA for the CDR3: TGTGCCTCCCGGGTTGGGGCGCTGATTAGTTCACCCCTCCACTTT. V usage is TRBV12-3 or TRBV12-4 and J usage is TRBJ1-6; D possibly corresponds to TRBD1 (5 bases). The CDR3 runs to 15 residues. V lost 11 bases to trimming and J lost 9 bases, with 23 bases between them.